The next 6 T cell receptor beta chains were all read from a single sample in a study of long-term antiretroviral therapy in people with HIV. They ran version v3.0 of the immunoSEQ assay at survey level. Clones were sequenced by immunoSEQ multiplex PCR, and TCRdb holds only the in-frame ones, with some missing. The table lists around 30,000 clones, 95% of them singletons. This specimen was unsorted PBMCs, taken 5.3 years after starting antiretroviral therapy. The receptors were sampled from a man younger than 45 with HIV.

Here the CDR3 reads CASSLELFTTGELFF. The DNA for the CDR3 is TGCGCCAGCAGCTTGGAGCTTTTCACTACCGGGGAGCTGTTTTTT. The rearrangement uses TRBV5-1 and TRBJ2-2; no clear D gene. Deletions cut 0 bases from V and 5 bases from J, with 11 bases between. Looked up from germline, CDR1 is SGHRS and CDR2 is YFSETQ. The CDR3 has 15 amino acids.

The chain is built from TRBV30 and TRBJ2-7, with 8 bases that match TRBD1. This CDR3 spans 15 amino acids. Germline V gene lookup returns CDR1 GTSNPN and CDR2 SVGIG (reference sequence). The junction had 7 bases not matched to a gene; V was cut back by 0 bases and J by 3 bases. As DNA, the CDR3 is TGTGCCTGGAGTGTAGGAATCGGGACAGGCTACGAGCAGTACTTC. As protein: CAWSVGIGTGYEQYF.

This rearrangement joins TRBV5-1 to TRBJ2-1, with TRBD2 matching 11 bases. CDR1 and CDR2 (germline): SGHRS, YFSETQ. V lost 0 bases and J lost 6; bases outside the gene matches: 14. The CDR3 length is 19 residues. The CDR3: CASSLEGISGGALGNEQFF. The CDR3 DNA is TGCGCCAGCAGCTTGGAGGGAATTAGCGGGGGGGCCTTGGGCAATGAGCAGTTCTTC.

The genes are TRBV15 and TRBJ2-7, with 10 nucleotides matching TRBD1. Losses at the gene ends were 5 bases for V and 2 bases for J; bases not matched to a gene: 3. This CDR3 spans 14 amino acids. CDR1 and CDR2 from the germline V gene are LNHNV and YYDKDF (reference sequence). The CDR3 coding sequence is TGTGCCACCAGCGTGACAGGGGGCCCCTACGAGCAGTACTTC. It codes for CATSVTGGPYEQYF.

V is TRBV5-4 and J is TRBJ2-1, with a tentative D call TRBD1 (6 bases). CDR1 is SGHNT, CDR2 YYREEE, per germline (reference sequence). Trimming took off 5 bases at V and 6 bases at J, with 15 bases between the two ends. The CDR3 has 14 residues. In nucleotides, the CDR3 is TGTGCCAGCAGTTTACAACAGGGATCCAATGAGCAGTTCTTC. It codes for CASSLQQGSNEQFF.

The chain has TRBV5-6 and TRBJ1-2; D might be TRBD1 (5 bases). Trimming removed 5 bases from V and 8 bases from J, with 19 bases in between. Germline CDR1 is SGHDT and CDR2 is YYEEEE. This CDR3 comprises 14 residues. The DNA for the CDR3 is TGTGCCAGCAGGAAGCCGCTGAGGGGTGACGGCTACACCTTC. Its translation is CASRKPLRGDGYTF.